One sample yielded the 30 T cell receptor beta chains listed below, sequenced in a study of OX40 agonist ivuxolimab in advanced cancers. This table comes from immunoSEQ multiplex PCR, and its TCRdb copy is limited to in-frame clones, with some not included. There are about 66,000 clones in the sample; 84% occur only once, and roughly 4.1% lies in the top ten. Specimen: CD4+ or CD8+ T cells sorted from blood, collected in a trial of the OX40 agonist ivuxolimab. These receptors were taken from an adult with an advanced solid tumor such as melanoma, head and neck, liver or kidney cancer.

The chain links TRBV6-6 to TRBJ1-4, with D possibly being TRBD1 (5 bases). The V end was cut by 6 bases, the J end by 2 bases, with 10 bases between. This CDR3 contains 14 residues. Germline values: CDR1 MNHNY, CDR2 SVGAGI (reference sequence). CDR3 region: CASRVRETNEKLFF. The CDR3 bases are TGTGCCAGCAGAGTCAGGGAGACTAATGAAAAACTGTTTTTT.

For the CDR3, the DNA is TGCGCCAGCAGCCTAGGGATAGGCGTTAACACTGAAGCTTTCTTT. Protein: CASSLGIGVNTEAFF. This chain uses TRBV5-1 with TRBJ1-1, with D unclear. The germline gives CDR1 SGHRS, CDR2 YFSETQ. V shed 4 bases and J shed 2 bases, with 15 bases lying between them. This CDR3 is built from 15 residues.

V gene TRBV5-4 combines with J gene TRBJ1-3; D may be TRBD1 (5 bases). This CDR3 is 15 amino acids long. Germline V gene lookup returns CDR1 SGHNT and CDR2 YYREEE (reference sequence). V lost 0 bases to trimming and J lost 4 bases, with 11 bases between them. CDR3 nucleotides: TGTGCCAGCAGCTTGGTTCAGGGTGCAGGAAACACCATATATTTT. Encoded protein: CASSLVQGAGNTIYF.

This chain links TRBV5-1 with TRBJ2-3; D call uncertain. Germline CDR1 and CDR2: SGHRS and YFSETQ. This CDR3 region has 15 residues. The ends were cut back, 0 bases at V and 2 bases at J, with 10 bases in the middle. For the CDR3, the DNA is TGCGCCAGCAGCTTGGTCGGTACAGCCACAGATACGCAGTATTTT. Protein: CASSLVGTATDTQYF. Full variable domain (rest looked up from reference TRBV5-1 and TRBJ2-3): KAGVTQTPRYLIKTRGQQVTLSCSPISGHRSVSWYQQTPGQGLQFLFEYFSETQRNKGNFPGRFSGRQFSNSRSEMNVSTLELGDSALYLCASSLVGTATDTQYFGPGTRLTVL.

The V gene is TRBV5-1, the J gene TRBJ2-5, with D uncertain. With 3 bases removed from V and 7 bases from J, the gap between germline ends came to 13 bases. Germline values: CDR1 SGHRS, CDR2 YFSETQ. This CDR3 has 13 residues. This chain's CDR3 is CASSSEPELTQYF. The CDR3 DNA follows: TGCGCCAGCAGCTCGGAGCCTGAGTTGACCCAGTACTTC.

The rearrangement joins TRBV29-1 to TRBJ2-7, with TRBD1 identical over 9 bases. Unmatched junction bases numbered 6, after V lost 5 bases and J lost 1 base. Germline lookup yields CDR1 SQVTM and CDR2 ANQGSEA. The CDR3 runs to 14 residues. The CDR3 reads CSVLGTGISYEQYF. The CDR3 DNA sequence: TGCAGCGTTCTCGGGACAGGGATTTCCTACGAGCAGTACTTC.

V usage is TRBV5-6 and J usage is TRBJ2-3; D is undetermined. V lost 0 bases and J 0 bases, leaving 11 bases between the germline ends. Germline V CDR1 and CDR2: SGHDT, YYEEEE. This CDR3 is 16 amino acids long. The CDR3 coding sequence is TGTGCCAGCAGCTTGGGGCCAGGTTCTAGCACAGATACGCAGTATTTT. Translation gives CASSLGPGSSTDTQYF.

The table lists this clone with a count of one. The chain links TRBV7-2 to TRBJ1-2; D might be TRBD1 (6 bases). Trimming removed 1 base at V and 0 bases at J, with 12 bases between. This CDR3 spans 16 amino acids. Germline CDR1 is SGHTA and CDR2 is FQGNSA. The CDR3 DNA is TGTGCCAGCAGCTTAGTAGGGACAAATACTAACTATGGCTACACCTTC. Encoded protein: CASSLVGTNTNYGYTF. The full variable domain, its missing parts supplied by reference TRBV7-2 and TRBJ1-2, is GAGVSQSPSNKVTEKGKDVELRCDPISGHTALYWYRQSLGQGLEFLIYFQGNSAPDKSGLPSDRFSAERTGGSVSTLTIQRTQQEDSAVYLCASSLVGTNTNYGYTFGSGTRLTVV.

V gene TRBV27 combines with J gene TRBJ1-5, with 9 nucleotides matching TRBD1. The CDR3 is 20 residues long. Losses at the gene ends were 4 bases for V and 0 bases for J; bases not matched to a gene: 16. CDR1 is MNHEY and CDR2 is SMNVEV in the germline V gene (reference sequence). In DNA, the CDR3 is TGTGCCAGCAGTTCCCGCACCGGGACAGGGTATCAATATAGCAATCAGCCCCAGCATTTT. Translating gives CASSSRTGTGYQYSNQPQHF.

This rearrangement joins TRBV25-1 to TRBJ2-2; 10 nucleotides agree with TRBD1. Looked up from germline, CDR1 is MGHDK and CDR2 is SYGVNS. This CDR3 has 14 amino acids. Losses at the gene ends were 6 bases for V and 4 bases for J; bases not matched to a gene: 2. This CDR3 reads CASRGTGVTGELFF. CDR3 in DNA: TGTGCCAGCAGAGGGACAGGGGTCACCGGGGAGCTGTTTTTT.

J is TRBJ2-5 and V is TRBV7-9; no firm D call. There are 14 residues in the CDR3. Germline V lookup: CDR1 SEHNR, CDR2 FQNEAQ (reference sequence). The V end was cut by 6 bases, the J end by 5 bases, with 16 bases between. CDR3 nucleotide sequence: TGTGCCAGCAGGACAATACGACAAAAGGAGACCCAGTACTTC. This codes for CASRTIRQKETQYF.

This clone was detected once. In DNA form, the CDR3 reads TGTGCCAGCAGGAGGGAAGGCCAAGAGACCCAGTACTTC. Translating gives CASRREGQETQYF. This rearrangement joins TRBV5-6 to TRBJ2-5; weak D call: TRBD2 (5 bases). The CDR3 extends over 13 amino acids. V was shortened by 5 bases and J by 1 base, with 9 bases between the two germline ends. CDR1 and CDR2 (germline): SGHDT, YYEEEE.

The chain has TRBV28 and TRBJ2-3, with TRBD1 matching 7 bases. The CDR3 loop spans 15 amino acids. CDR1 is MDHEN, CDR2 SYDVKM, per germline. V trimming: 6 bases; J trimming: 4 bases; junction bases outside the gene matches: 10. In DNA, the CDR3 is TGTGCCAGCAGCCTTGACAGGGCCGGGGCAGATACGCAGTATTTT. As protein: CASSLDRAGADTQYF.

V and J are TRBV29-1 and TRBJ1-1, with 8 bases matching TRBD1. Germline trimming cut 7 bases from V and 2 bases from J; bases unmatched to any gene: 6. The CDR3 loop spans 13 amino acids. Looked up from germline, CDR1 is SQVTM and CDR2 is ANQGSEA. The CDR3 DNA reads TGCAGCGGACTGACAGGGGTAAACACTGAAGCTTTCTTT. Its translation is CSGLTGVNTEAFF.

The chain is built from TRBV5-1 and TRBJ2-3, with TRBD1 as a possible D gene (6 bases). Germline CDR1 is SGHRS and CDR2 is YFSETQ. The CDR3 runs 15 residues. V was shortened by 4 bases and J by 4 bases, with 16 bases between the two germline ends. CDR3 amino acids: CASSLQGFPADTQYF. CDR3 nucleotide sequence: TGCGCCAGCAGCCTACAGGGCTTCCCCGCAGATACGCAGTATTTT.

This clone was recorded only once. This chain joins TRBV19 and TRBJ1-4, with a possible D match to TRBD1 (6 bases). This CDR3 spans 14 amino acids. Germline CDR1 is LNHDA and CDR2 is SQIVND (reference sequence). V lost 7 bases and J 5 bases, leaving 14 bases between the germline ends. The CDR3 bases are TGTGCCAGTACCCCGCGGGGGACAAATGAAAAACTGTTTTTT. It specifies CASTPRGTNEKLFF. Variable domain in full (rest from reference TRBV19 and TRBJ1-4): DGGITQSPKYLFRKEGQNVTLSCEQNLNHDAMYWYRQDPGQGLRLIYYSQIVNDFQKGDIAEGYSVSREKKESFPLTVTSAQKNPTAFYLCASTPRGTNEKLFFGSGTQLSVL.

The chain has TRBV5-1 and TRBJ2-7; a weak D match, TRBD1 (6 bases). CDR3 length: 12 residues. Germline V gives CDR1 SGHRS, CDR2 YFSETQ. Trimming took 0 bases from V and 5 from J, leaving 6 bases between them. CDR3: CASSLAGDEQYF. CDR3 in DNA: TGCGCCAGCAGCTTGGCAGGGGACGAGCAGTACTTC.

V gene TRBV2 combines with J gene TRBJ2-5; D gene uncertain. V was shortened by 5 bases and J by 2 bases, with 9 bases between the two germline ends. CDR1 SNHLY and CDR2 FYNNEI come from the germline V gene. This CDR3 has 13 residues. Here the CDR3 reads CASSYSRQETQYF. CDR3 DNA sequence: TGTGCCAGCAGTTACAGCCGGCAAGAGACCCAGTACTTC.

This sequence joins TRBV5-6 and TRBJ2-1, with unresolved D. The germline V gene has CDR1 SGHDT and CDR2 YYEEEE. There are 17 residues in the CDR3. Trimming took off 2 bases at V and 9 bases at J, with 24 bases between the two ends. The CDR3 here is CASSLYLRSLRKGEQFF. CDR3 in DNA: TGTGCCAGCAGCTTATACCTACGGTCTTTACGTAAAGGTGAGCAGTTCTTC.

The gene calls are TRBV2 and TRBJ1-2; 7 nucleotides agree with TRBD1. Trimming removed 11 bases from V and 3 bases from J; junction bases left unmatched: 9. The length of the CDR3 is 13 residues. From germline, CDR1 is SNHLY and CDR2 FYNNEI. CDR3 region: CAGSGTAYYGYTF. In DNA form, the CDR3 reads TGTGCCGGCTCCGGGACAGCCTACTATGGCTACACCTTC.

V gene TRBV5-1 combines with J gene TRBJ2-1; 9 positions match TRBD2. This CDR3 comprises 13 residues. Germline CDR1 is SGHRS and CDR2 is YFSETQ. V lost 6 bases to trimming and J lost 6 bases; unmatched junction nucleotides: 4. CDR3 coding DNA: TGCGCCAGCACTTCAGCGGGGGGCAATGAGCAGTTCTTC. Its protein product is CASTSAGGNEQFF.

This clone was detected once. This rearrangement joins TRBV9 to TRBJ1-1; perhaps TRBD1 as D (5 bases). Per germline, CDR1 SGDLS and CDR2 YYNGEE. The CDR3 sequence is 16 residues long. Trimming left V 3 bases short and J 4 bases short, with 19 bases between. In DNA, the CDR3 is TGTGCCAGCAGCGACCGGGATTTTTTAAGGGGCACTGAAGCTTTCTTT. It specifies CASSDRDFLRGTEAFF.

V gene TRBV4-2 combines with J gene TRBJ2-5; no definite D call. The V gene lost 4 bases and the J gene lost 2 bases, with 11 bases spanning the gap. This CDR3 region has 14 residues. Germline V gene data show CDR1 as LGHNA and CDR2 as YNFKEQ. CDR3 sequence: CASSPLGQQETQYF. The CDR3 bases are TGTGCCAGCAGCCCACTCGGTCAACAAGAGACCCAGTACTTC.

Here the CDR3 reads CASSQEMGASDSYHGYTF. CDR3 in DNA: TGCGCCAGCAGCCAAGAGATGGGGGCTTCGGACAGCTACCATGGCTACACCTTC. The rearrangement links TRBV4-1 to TRBJ1-2; the D gene is possibly TRBD1 (6 bases). V shed 0 bases and J shed 6 bases, with 23 bases lying between them. Germline V lookup: CDR1 MGHRA, CDR2 YSYEKL. The CDR3 extends over 18 amino acids.

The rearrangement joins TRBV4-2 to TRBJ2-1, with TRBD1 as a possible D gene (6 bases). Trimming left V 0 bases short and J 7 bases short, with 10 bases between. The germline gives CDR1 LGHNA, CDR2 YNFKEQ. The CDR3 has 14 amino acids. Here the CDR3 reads CASSQDRQGNEQFF. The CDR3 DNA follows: TGTGCCAGCAGCCAAGATCGGCAGGGGAATGAGCAGTTCTTC.

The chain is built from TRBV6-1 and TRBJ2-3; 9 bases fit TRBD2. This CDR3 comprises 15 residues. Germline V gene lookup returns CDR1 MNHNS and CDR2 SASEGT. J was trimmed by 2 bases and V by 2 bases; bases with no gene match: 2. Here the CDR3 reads CASSELAGATDTQYF. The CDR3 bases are TGTGCCAGCAGTGAATTAGCGGGGGCCACAGATACGCAGTATTTT.

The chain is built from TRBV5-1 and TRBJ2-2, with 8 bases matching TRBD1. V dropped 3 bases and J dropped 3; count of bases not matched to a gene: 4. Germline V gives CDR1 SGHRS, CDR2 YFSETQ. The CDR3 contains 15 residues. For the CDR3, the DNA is TGCGCCAGCAGCTCCCCACAGGGGGACACCGGGGAGCTGTTTTTT. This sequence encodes CASSSPQGDTGELFF.

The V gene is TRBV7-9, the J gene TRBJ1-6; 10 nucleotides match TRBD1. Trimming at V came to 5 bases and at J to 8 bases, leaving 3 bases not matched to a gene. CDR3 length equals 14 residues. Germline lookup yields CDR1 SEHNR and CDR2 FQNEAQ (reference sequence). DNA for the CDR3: TGTGCCAGCAGCCGGGACAGGGGAGATTCACCCCTCCACTTT. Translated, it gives CASSRDRGDSPLHF. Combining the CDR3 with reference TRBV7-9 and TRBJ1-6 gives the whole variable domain DTGVSQNPRHKITKRGQNVTFRCDPISEHNRLYWYRQTLGQGPEFLTYFQNEAQLEKSRLLSDRFSAERPKGSFSTLEIQRTEQGDSAMYLCASSRDRGDSPLHFGNGTRLTVT.

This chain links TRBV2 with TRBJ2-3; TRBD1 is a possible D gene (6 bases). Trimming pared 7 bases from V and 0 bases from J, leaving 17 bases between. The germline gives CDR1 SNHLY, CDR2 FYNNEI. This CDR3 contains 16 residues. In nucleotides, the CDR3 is TGTGCCAGCACCCTAGGACAGATCTCTAGCACAGATACGCAGTATTTT. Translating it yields CASTLGQISSTDTQYF.

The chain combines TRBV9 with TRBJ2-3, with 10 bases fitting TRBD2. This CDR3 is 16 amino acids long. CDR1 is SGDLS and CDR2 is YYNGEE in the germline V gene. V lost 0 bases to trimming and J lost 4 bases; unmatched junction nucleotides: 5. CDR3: CASSVVGSGGSDTQYF. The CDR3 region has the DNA TGTGCCAGCAGCGTAGTTGGTAGCGGGGGGTCAGATACGCAGTATTTT.